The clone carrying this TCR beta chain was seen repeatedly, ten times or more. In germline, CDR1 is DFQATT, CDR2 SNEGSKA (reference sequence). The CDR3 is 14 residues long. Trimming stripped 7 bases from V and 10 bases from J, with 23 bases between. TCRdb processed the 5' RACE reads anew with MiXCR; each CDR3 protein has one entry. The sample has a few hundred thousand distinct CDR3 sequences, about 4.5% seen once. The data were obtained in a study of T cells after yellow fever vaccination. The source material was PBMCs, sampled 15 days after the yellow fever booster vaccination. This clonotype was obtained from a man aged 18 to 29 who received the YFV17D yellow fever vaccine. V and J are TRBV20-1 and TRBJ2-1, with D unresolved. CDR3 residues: CSGPPLLGSREQFF. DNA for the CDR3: TGCAGTGGACCTCCGCTCCTCGGGTCCCGCGAGCAGTTCTTC.